The 24 T cell receptor beta chains below come from one sample, sequenced in a study of T-cell reconstitution after alpha-beta-depleted transplantation in children. It was with unique molecular identifiers that the TCRbeta library was prepared. TCRdb re-derived calls from the PCR reads in MiXCR, one entry per CDR3 protein. The sample has about 200,000 distinct CDR3 sequences, 5.5% to 7% seen once. The sequencing here drew on PBMCs, taken before TCRalphabeta/CD19-depleted stem cell transplant. These receptors all come from a boy younger than 10 with acute lymphoblastic leukemia, due to receive a stem cell transplant.

This clonotype was seen ten or more times. V is TRBV29-1 and J is TRBJ1-2, with 10 nucleotides matching TRBD1. Germline lookup yields CDR1 SQVTM and CDR2 ANQGSEA. V was pared by 4 bases and J by 3 bases, with 2 bases of the junction left unmatched. CDR3 size: 13 residues. In nucleotides, the CDR3 is TGCAGCGTTGGGGGACAGGGGCACTATGGCTACACCTTC. Translation: CSVGGQGHYGYTF.

The sample holds a few counts of this clonotype. CDR3 residues: CASSLAGTYRSYNEQFF. The DNA of the CDR3 is TGCGCCAGCAGCTTGGCCGGTACATACCGCTCCTACAATGAGCAGTTCTTC. The gene calls are TRBV5-1 and TRBJ2-1; D ambiguous. V was trimmed by 0 bases and J by 0 bases, leaving 13 bases between them. The CDR3 contains 17 residues. The germline V gene encodes CDR1 SGHRS and CDR2 YFSETQ. The full variable domain, with the rest looked up from reference TRBV5-1 and TRBJ2-1, is KAGVTQTPRYLIKTRGQQVTLSCSPISGHRSVSWYQQTPGQGLQFLFEYFSETQRNKGNFPGRFSGRQFSNSRSEMNVSTLELGDSALYLCASSLAGTYRSYNEQFFGPGTRLTVL.

This clonotype came up many times. This chain links TRBV6-2 or TRBV6-3 with TRBJ2-1, with a possible D match to TRBD2 (6 bases). Trimming removed 6 bases at V and 4 bases at J, with 16 bases between. Germline loops: CDR1 MNHEY, CDR2 SVGEGT. The CDR3 sequence is 15 residues long. In nucleotides, the CDR3 is TGTGCCAGCAGAGACCGGCCGGGACTGTACAATGAGCAGTTCTTC. Amino acid sequence: CASRDRPGLYNEQFF.

CDR3 sequence (DNA): TGTGCCAGCAGTGCAACAGGGGTCAATCAGCCCCAGCATTTT. It yields the protein CASSATGVNQPQHF. This chain joins TRBV7-6 and TRBJ1-5; 7 bases match TRBD1. CDR3 length: 14 amino acids. V was pared by 6 bases and J by 3 bases, with 5 bases of the junction left unmatched. CDR1 SGHVS and CDR2 FNYEAQ come from the germline V gene.

There are many counts of this clonotype. The rearrangement joins TRBV28 to TRBJ2-7; D is uncertain. CDR1 is MDHEN, CDR2 SYDVKM, per germline. V shed 5 bases and J shed 3 bases, with 5 bases lying between them. This CDR3 is built from 11 residues. The CDR3, as DNA: TGTGCCAGCAGTAACCACTACGAGCAGTACTTC. Translation gives CASSNHYEQYF.

This clonotype came up a few times. In DNA, the CDR3 is TGTGCCATCAGTGCCTTCGCGGGCTACGAGCAGTACTTC. Protein product: CAISAFAGYEQYF. V is TRBV10-3 and J is TRBJ2-7, with TRBD2 as a possible D gene (5 bases). The germline V gene has CDR1 ENHRY and CDR2 SYGVKD. The CDR3 has 13 residues. V lost 4 bases and J 3 bases, leaving 10 bases between the germline ends.

This clonotype has ten or more counts. This rearrangement joins TRBV7-2 to TRBJ2-3, with 7 bases identical to TRBD2. The CDR3 covers 15 residues. CDR1 and CDR2 from the germline V gene are SGHTA and FQGNSA. Trimming cost V 3 bases and J 2 bases; bases outside gene matches: 5. In DNA, the CDR3 is TGTGCCAGCAGCTTGGGGGGGTTAACCACAGATACGCAGTATTTT. As protein: CASSLGGLTTDTQYF.

At least ten counts were recorded for this clonotype. The chain recombines TRBV5-1 with TRBJ2-2; possibly TRBD1 for D (6 bases). Per the germline V gene, CDR1 is SGHRS and CDR2 is YFSETQ. V was cut by 4 bases and J by 9 bases, with 13 bases left in between. CDR3 length: 13 residues. This chain's CDR3 is CASSANRDRELFF. In nucleotides, the CDR3 is TGCGCCAGCAGCGCTAACAGGGACCGGGAGCTGTTTTTT.

This chain joins TRBV6-1 and TRBJ2-7; a possible D gene is TRBD1 (6 bases). Germline-derived CDR1 and CDR2 are MNHNS and SASEGT. Trimming removed 8 bases at V and 1 base at J, with 15 bases between. The CDR3 has 14 amino acids. CDR3 amino acids: CASAPAGQSYEQYF. The CDR3 DNA reads as TGTGCCAGCGCCCCTGCTGGACAGTCCTACGAGCAGTACTTC.

This clonotype has a handful of counts. The rearrangement uses TRBV5-1 and TRBJ1-1; no clear D gene. The length of the CDR3 is 14 residues. Trimming removed 0 bases from V and 3 bases from J, with 9 bases in between. The germline CDR1 and CDR2 sequences are SGHRS and YFSETQ. The CDR3 DNA is TGCGCCAGCAGCTTGGTACGTATGGACACTGAAGCTTTCTTT. Protein product: CASSLVRMDTEAFF.

This clonotype was observed a handful of times. The gene calls are TRBV11-2 and TRBJ2-1, with TRBD2 matching 12 bases. The germline V gene has CDR1 SGHAT and CDR2 FQNNGV. The CDR3 covers 18 residues. After removal of 5 bases from V and 2 bases from J, the junction contained 10 bases not matched to a gene. CDR3 protein: CASSTSGLAGNPYNEQFF. CDR3 sequence (DNA): TGTGCCAGCAGCACCTCCGGACTAGCGGGAAACCCCTACAATGAGCAGTTCTTC. Using reference TRBV11-2 and TRBJ2-1 for the parts outside the CDR3, the full variable domain is EAGVAQSPRYKIIEKRQSVAFWCNPISGHATLYWYQQILGQGPKLLIQFQNNGVVDDSQLPKDRFSAERLKGVDSTLKIQPAKLEDSAVYLCASSTSGLAGNPYNEQFFGPGTRLTVL.

This chain joins TRBV6-5 and TRBJ2-7; TRBD1 aligns across 9 bases. V dropped 3 bases and J dropped 2; count of bases not matched to a gene: 2. The CDR3 length is 14 residues. Germline-derived CDR1 and CDR2 are MNHEY and SVGAGI. CDR3 nucleotide sequence: TGTGCCAGCAGTTATGGGGACAGGGCCTACGAGCAGTACTTC. Its translation is CASSYGDRAYEQYF.

This clonotype appeared many times. The genes are TRBV27 and TRBJ2-3; D unresolved. Trimming removed 5 bases from V and 2 bases from J, with 14 bases in between. Germline V CDR1 and CDR2: MNHEY, SMNVEV (reference sequence). The CDR3 has 15 amino acids. Written as DNA, the CDR3 is TGTGCCAGCAGTCCAAGTCAGCCGCACACAGATACGCAGTATTTT. Protein sequence: CASSPSQPHTDTQYF.

This clonotype was seen ten or more times. V usage is TRBV20-1 and J usage is TRBJ2-7, with D perhaps TRBD1 (5 bases). From germline, CDR1 is DFQATT and CDR2 SNEGSKA (reference sequence). Trimming took 4 bases from V and 7 from J, leaving 8 bases between them. This CDR3 region has 10 residues. The CDR3 reads CSATRQEQYF. The CDR3 nucleotides are TGCAGTGCTACTAGACAGGAGCAGTACTTC.

This clonotype was detected many times. This sequence joins TRBV9 and TRBJ1-6, with 8 bases lining up with TRBD1. CDR1 SGDLS and CDR2 YYNGEE come from the germline V gene. V dropped 0 bases and J dropped 7; count of bases not matched to a gene: 3. This CDR3 is built from 15 residues. The CDR3 here is CASSVEQGANSPLHF. The DNA for the CDR3 is TGTGCCAGCAGCGTAGAGCAGGGGGCGAATTCACCCCTCCACTTT.

The chain combines TRBV6-2 or TRBV6-3 with TRBJ1-1; possibly TRBD1 for D (6 bases). Germline V gives CDR1 MNHEY, CDR2 SVGEGT. V lost 0 bases and J 0 bases, leaving 11 bases between the germline ends. This CDR3 has 16 residues. The CDR3 sequence: CASSYSGGTLNTEAFF. The CDR3 DNA reads TGTGCCAGCAGTTACTCGGGGGGCACCTTGAACACTGAAGCTTTCTTT.

CDR3 sequence reads: CASSPTAYNEQFF. In DNA, the CDR3 is TGCGCCAGCAGTCCGACAGCCTACAATGAGCAGTTCTTC. The rearrangement links TRBV5-1 to TRBJ2-1; D is possibly TRBD1 (5 bases). The CDR3 spans 13 residues. Trimming removed 5 bases at V and 2 bases at J, with 8 bases between. The germline gives CDR1 SGHRS, CDR2 YFSETQ. The whole variable domain, remainder taken from reference TRBV5-1 and TRBJ2-1, is KAGVTQTPRYLIKTRGQQVTLSCSPISGHRSVSWYQQTPGQGLQFLFEYFSETQRNKGNFPGRFSGRQFSNSRSEMNVSTLELGDSALYLCASSPTAYNEQFFGPGTRLTVL.

This clonotype showed up many times. This chain connects TRBV7-2 to TRBJ2-5; 7 nucleotides match TRBD1. Germline values: CDR1 SGHTA, CDR2 FQGNSA. CDR3 length: 16 residues. The V segment lost 1 base and the J segment 4 bases; nucleotides outside the gene matches: 9. CDR3 sequence (DNA): TGTGCCAGCAGCTTAGGTTTTCGACAGGGCGGAGAGACCCAGTACTTC. Translation: CASSLGFRQGGETQYF.

The chain carries TRBV20-1 and TRBJ1-6, with D possibly matching TRBD1 (6 bases). Germline V gene sequence: CDR1 DFQATT, CDR2 SNEGSKA (reference sequence). The CDR3 has 14 residues. The V end was cut by 3 bases, the J end by 3 bases, with 9 bases between. In DNA, the CDR3 is TGCAGTGCTAGTGAAGGGGGCTATAATTCACCCCTCCACTTT. This gives the protein CSASEGGYNSPLHF.

This clonotype has just a few counts. The J gene is TRBJ2-7, the V gene TRBV29-1; D gene uncertain. Germline lookup yields CDR1 SQVTM and CDR2 ANQGSEA. The CDR3 has 12 amino acids. The V end lost 6 bases, the J end lost 3 bases, and 12 bases lay between the germline ends. CDR3 DNA sequence: TGCAGCGTACAAGGACGTAGCTACGAGCAGTACTTC. This sequence encodes CSVQGRSYEQYF.

This clonotype has a handful of counts. CDR3 residues: CASSHPRDSLRSGKAFF. The CDR3 DNA follows: TGTGCCAGCAGCCACCCCCGGGACAGTCTTCGGAGTGGGAAAGCTTTCTTT. The rearrangement joins TRBV3-1 to TRBJ1-1; the match to TRBD1 covers 7 bases. Germline V gives CDR1 LGHDT, CDR2 YNNKEL (reference sequence). CDR3 length equals 17 residues. The ends lost 3 bases at V and 9 bases at J; junction bases unmatched: 19.

This clonotype was detected a few times. This chain uses TRBV5-1 with TRBJ2-7; D unclear. CDR1 is SGHRS and CDR2 is YFSETQ in the germline V gene. The CDR3 consists of 15 residues. Trimming took 1 base from V and 0 from J, leaving 11 bases between them. In nucleotides, the CDR3 is TGCGCCAGCAGCTTGTTGGGCCGACTCTCCTACGAGCAGTACTTC. It is translated as CASSLLGRLSYEQYF.

This clonotype was picked up many times. The chain uses TRBV7-2 and TRBJ2-5; no definite D call. This CDR3 region has 11 residues. Deletions cut 1 base from V and 10 bases from J, with 7 bases between. Per the germline V gene, CDR1 is SGHTA and CDR2 is FQGNSA. CDR3 DNA: TGTGCCAGCAGCTTAGTGGTGGACCAGTACTTC. Its translation is CASSLVVDQYF. The full variable domain, in which reference TRBV7-2 and TRBJ2-5 provide the parts outside the CDR3, is GAGVSQSPSNKVTEKGKDVELRCDPISGHTALYWYRQSLGQGLEFLIYFQGNSAPDKSGLPSDRFSAERTGGSVSTLTIQRTQQEDSAVYLCASSLVVDQYFGPGTRLLVL.

The CDR3 coding sequence is TGTGCCAGCAGCCGGCAGGGCGCTGGAAACACCATATATTTT. Amino acids: CASSRQGAGNTIYF. The gene calls are TRBV5-6 and TRBJ1-3; the D gene is possibly TRBD1 (5 bases). This CDR3 region has 14 residues. CDR1 and CDR2 from the germline V gene are SGHDT and YYEEEE. The V end was cut by 4 bases, the J end by 2 bases, with 10 bases between.